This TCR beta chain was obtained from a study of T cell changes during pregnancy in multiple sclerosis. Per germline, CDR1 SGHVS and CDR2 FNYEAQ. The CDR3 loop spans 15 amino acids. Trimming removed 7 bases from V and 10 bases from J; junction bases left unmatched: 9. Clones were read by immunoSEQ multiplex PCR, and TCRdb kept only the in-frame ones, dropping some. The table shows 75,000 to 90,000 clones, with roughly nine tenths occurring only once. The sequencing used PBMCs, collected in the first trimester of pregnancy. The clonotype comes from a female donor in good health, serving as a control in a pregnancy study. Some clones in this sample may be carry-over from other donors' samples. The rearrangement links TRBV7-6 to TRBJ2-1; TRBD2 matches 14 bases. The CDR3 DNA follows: TGTGCCAGCATGGCGGGACTAGCGGGGGCCTGGGAGCAGTTCTTC. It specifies CASMAGLAGAWEQFF.